Listed below are T cell receptor beta chains from one sample, sequenced in a study of OX40 agonist ivuxolimab in advanced cancers. The protocol was immunoSEQ multiplex PCR, while the TCRdb copy is restricted to in-frame clones and leaves out a portion. This sample has some 68,000 clones, with about 90% found just once. Sample: CD4+ or CD8+ T cells sorted from blood, taken in a trial of the OX40 agonist ivuxolimab. Receptors originate from an adult with an advanced solid tumor such as melanoma, head and neck, liver or kidney cancer. The CDR3 runs from the conserved cysteine through the conserved F or W. D genes are given only for firm matches. Rows give clone size only sometimes, using once, few, many, or a class for an expanded clone.

d_call,clone_size,v_call,j_call,cdr3_aa,cdr3_nt
TRBD1,NA,TRBV9,TRBJ2-2,CASSDDRGSNTGELFF,TGTGCCAGCAGCGACGACAGGGGGTCGAACACCGGGGAGCTGTTTTTT
NA,once,TRBV18,TRBJ1-1,CASSPGSGTEAFF,TGTGCCAGCTCCCCAGGGTCGGGCACTGAAGCTTTCTTT
NA,NA,TRBV6-5,TRBJ1-1,CASRRGAEAFF,TGTGCCAGCAGGAGGGGGGCTGAAGCTTTCTTT
NA,NA,TRBV9,TRBJ1-5,CASSLSGQSNQPQHF,TGTGCCAGCAGCCTTTCCGGACAGAGCAATCAGCCCCAGCATTTT
TRBD1,NA,TRBV30,TRBJ1-1,CATGTALSTEAFF,TGTGCCACGGGGACAGCTCTGTCCACTGAAGCTTTCTTT
NA,NA,TRBV7-9,TRBJ2-7,CASSDSTGANEQYF,TGTGCCAGTTCGGACAGCACTGGAGCAAACGAGCAGTACTTC
NA,NA,TRBV9,TRBJ1-1,CASSVVGLDTEAFF,TGTGCCAGCAGCGTAGTAGGGTTGGACACTGAAGCTTTCTTT
NA,NA,TRBV28,TRBJ2-1,CASSFFGEQFF,TGTGCCAGCAGTTTCTTTGGTGAGCAGTTCTTC
NA,few,TRBV2,TRBJ1-2,CASSGNPGDYGYTF,TGTGCCAGCAGTGGAAACCCAGGAGACTATGGCTACACCTTC
NA,NA,TRBV28,TRBJ1-6,CASSLSNSPLHF,TGTGCCAGCAGTCTTAGCAATTCACCCCTCCACTTT
NA,NA,TRBV7-2,TRBJ1-1,CASSSGLNTEAFF,TGTGCCAGCAGCTCAGGACTGAACACTGAAGCTTTCTTT
TRBD1,NA,TRBV18,TRBJ2-5,CASSDGTGEETQYF,TGTGCCAGCTCAGACGGGACAGGTGAAGAGACCCAGTACTTC
NA,NA,TRBV19,TRBJ2-2,CASSIRGNTGELFF,TGTGCCAGTAGTATCAGGGGGAACACCGGGGAGCTGTTTTTT
NA,NA,TRBV5-1,TRBJ2-7,CASSLGLGIYEQYF,TGCGCCAGCAGCTTGGGGCTGGGGATCTACGAGCAGTACTTC
NA,NA,TRBV10-3,TRBJ1-5,CAISESNAGNQPQHF,TGTGCCATCAGTGAGTCGAATGCAGGTAATCAGCCCCAGCATTTT
NA,NA,TRBV2,TRBJ1-5,CASSRGSGTFDNQPQHF,TGTGCCAGCAGTCGTGGTTCCGGGACATTCGACAATCAGCCCCAGCATTTT
NA,few,TRBV7-2,TRBJ2-5,CASSWGGGGETQYF,TGTGCCAGCAGCTGGGGGGGCGGAGGAGAGACCCAGTACTTC
TRBD2,NA,TRBV27,TRBJ2-7,CASSLLASSGFEQYF,TGTGCCAGCAGTTTATTGGCGTCTAGCGGGTTCGAGCAGTACTTC
NA,NA,TRBV7-9,TRBJ2-7,CASSQEGFSTYEQYF,TGTGCCAGCAGCCAGGAGGGGTTCAGCACCTACGAGCAGTACTTC
TRBD1,NA,TRBV27,TRBJ1-2,CASRHEGAGYGYTF,TGTGCCAGCAGACACGAGGGGGCTGGCTATGGCTACACCTTC
TRBD2,NA,TRBV7-2,TRBJ2-1,CASSSFLAGVTEEQFF,TGTGCCAGCAGCTCTTTTCTAGCGGGAGTGACAGAGGAGCAGTTCTTC
NA,NA,TRBV28,TRBJ1-6,CASSSGTEHNSPLHF,TGTGCCAGCAGTTCCGGGACGGAGCATAATTCACCCCTCCACTTT